This TCR beta chain comes out of a study of vaccination effects on CD4 cells after COVID-19. The wider study: Two doses of BNT162b2 or mRNA-1273 vaccine were administered to participants.

Findings and limits, study-wide: Small numbers of convalescent patients limited the study. It also lacked early post-infection timepoints.

The CDR3 runs to 17 residues. Per germline, CDR1 LGHNA and CDR2 YNFKEQ. V was clipped by 0 bases and J by 5 bases; unmatched bases: 7. This clone was detected a few times. The target antigen is unknown. Expansion of antigen-specific CD4+ T cells with viral peptide pools was carried out by the ViraFEST assay before sequencing. Around day 10 of culture, CD4+ T cells were separated out. Among the vaccine recipients, none had a prior SARS-CoV-2 infection, and nucleocapsid antibodies were negative. At days 3 and 7, half of the medium was exchanged for IL-2 medium. Clones were sequenced by immunoSEQ multiplex PCR, and TCRdb holds only the in-frame ones, with some missing. The sample yields tens of thousands of clones, around 74% seen once.

V gene TRBV4-2 combines with J gene TRBJ1-2; 12 bases match TRBD1. The TCR was taken from a human donor who received a COVID-19 vaccine. Sequencing used CD4+ T cells from PBMCs cultured with SARS-CoV-2 spike peptides, obtained before COVID-19 vaccination. The CDR3 loop reads CASSQDGTGGATYGYTF. In DNA, the CDR3 is TGTGCCAGCAGCCAAGATGGGACAGGGGGCGCGACTTATGGCTACACCTTC.